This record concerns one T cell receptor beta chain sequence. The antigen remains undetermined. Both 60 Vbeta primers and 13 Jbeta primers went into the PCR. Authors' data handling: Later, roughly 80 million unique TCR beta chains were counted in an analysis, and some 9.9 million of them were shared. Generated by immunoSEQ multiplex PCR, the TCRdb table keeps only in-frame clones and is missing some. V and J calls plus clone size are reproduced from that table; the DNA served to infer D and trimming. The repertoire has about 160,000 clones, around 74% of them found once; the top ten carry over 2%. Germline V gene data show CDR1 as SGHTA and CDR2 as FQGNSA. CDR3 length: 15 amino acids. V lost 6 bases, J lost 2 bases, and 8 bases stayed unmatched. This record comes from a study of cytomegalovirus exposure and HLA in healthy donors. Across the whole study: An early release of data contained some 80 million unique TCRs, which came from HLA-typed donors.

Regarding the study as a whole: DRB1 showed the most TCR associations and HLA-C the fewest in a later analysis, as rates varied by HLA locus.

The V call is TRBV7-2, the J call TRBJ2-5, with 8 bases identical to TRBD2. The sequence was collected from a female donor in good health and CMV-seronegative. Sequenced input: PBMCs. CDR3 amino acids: CASSQLTSEQETQYF. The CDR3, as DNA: TGTGCCAGCAGTCAACTGACTAGCGAGCAAGAGACCCAGTACTTC.